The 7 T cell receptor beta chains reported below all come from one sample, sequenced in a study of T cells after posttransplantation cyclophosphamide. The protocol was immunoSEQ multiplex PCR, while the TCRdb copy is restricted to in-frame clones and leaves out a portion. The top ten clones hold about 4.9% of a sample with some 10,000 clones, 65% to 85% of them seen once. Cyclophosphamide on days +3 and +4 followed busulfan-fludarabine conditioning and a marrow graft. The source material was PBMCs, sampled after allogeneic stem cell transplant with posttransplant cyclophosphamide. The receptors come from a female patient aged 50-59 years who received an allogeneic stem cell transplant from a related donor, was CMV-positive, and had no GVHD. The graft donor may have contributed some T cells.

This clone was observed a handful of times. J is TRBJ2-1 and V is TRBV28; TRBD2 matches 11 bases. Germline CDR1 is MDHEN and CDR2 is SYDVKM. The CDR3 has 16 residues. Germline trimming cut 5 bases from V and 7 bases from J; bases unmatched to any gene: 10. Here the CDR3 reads CASSTLAGAPGNEQFF. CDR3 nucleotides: TGTGCCAGCAGTACACTAGCGGGGGCCCCCGGTAATGAGCAGTTCTTC.

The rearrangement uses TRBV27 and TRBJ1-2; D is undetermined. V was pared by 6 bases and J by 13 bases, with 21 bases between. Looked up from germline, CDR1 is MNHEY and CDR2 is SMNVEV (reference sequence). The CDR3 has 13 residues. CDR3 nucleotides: TGTGCCAGCAGCCCACGAGGGCCTGGGAGAGGCACCTTC. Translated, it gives CASSPRGPGRGTF.

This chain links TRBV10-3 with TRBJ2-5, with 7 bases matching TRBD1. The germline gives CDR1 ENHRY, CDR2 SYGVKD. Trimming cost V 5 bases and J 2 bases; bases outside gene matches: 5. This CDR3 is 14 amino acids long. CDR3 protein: CAISPGQRQETQYF. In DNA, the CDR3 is TGTGCCATCAGTCCGGGACAGCGTCAAGAGACCCAGTACTTC.

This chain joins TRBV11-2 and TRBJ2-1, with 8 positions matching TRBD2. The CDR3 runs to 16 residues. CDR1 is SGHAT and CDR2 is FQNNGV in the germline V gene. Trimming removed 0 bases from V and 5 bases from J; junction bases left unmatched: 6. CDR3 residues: CASSLDRAGGNNEQFF. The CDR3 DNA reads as TGTGCCAGCAGCTTAGATCGGGCGGGGGGTAACAATGAGCAGTTCTTC.

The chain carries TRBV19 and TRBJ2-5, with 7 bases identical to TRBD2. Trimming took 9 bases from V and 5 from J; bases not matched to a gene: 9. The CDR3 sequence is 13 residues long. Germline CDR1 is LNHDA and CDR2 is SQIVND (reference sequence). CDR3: CASGLDEAETQYF. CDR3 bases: TGTGCCAGCGGACTAGACGAGGCCGAGACCCAGTACTTC.

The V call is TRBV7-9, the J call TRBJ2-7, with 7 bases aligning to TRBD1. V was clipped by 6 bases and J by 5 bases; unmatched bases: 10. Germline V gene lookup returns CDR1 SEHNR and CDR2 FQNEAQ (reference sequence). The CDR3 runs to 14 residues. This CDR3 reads CASRRLLQGNEQYF. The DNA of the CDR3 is TGTGCCAGCAGGCGCCTCCTACAGGGGAACGAGCAGTACTTC.

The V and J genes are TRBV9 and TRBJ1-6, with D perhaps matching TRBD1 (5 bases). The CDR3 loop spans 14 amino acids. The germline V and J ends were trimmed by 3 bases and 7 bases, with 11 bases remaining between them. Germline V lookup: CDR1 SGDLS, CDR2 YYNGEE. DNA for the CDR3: TGTGCCAGCAGCGAGCAGGGATCCAATTCACCCCTCCACTTT. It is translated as CASSEQGSNSPLHF.